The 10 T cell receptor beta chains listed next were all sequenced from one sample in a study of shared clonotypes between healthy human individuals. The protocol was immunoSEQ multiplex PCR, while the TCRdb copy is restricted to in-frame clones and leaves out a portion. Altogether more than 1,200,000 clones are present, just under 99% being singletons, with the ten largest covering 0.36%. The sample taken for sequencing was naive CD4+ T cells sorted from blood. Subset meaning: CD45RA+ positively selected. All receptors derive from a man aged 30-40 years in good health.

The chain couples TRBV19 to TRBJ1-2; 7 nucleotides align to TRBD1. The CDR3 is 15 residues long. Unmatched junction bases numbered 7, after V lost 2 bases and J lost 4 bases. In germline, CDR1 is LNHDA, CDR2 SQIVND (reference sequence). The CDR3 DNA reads TGTGCCAGTAGTATATCCCACAGGGGCGGCTATGGCTACACCTTC. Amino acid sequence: CASSISHRGGYGYTF.

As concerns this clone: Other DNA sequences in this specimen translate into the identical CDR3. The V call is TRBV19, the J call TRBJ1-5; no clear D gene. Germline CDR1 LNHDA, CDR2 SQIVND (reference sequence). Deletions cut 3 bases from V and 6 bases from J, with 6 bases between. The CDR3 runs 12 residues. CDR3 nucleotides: TGTGCCAGTAGTATCGGGGTTCAGCCCCAGCATTTT. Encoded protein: CASSIGVQPQHF.

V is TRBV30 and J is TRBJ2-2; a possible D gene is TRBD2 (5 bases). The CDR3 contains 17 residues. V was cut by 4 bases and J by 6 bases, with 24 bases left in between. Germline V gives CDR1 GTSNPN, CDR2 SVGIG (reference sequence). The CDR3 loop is CAWNFGIAWVRAGELFF. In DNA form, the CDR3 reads TGTGCCTGGAACTTCGGGATAGCTTGGGTTCGGGCCGGGGAGCTGTTTTTT.

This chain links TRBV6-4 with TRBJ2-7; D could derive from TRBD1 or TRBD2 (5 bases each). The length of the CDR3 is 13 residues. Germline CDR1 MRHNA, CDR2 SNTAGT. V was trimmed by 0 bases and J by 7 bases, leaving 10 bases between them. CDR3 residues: CASSDSPGLEQYF. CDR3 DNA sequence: TGTGCCAGCAGTGACTCACCGGGGCTTGAGCAGTACTTC.

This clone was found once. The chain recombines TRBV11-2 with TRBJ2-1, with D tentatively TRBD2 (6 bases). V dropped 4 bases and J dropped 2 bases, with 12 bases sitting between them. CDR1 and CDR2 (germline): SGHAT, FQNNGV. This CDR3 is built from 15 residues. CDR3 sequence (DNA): TGTGCCAGCAGCTCAAGAGGGACTCCCTACAATGAGCAGTTCTTC. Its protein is CASSSRGTPYNEQFF.

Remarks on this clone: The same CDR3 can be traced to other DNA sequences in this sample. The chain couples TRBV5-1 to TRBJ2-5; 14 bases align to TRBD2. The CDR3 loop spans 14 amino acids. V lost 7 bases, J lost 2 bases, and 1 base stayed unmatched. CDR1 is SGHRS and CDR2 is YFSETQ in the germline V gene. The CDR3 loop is CASRLAGGQETQYF. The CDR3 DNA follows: TGCGCCAGCCGACTAGCGGGAGGGCAAGAGACCCAGTACTTC.

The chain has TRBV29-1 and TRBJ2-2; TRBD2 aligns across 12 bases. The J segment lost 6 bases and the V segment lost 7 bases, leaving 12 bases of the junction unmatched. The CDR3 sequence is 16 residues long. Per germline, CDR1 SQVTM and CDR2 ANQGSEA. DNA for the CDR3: TGCAGCGCCGGGAGAGGTGGGACTAGCGGGCCCGGGGAGCTGTTTTTT. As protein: CSAGRGGTSGPGELFF.

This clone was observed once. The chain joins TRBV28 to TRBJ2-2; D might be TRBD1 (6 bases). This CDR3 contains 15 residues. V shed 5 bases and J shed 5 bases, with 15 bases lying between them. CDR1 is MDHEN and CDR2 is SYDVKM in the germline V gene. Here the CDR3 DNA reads TGTGCCAGCAGTGTTGACCTACAGGGAACCGGGGAGCTGTTTTTT. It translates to CASSVDLQGTGELFF. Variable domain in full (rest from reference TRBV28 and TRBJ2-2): DVKVTQSSRYLVKRTGEKVFLECVQDMDHENMFWYRQDPGLGLRLIYFSYDVKMKEKGDIPEGYSVSREKKERFSLILESASTNQTSMYLCASSVDLQGTGELFFGEGSRLTVL.

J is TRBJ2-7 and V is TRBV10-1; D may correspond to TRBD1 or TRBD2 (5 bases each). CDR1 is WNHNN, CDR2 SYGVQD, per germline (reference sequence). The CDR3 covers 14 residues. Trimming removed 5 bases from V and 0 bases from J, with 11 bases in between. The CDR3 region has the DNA TGCGCCAGCAGTTTGTGGGACCCCTCCTACGAGCAGTACTTC. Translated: CASSLWDPSYEQYF.

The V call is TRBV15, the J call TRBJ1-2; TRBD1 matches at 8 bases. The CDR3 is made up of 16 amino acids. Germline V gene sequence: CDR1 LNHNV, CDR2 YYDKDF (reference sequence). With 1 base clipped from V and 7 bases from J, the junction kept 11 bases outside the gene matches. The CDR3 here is CATSRARTGGQGGYTF. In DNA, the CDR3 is TGTGCCACCAGCAGAGCTAGAACAGGGGGGCAAGGTGGCTACACCTTC.